This passage covers 7 T cell receptor beta chains from one sample sequenced in a study of glioma-infiltrating T cells. TCR alpha and beta CDR3 regions were amplified from RNA using iRepertoire nested multiplex PCR. TCRdb processed the multiplex PCR reads anew with MiXCR; each CDR3 protein has one entry. The data hold under 150,000 distinct CDR3 sequences, with around 25% observed a single time. The sequencing sample was made of glioma tissue, nonneoplastic brain tissue, or PBMCs (not recorded which). The source of these receptors is a human donor with low-grade glioma or glioblastoma, undergoing nonglioma brain surgery, or in good health (not recorded which).

This clonotype came up a few times. For the CDR3, the DNA is TGTGCCAGCAGTGAAGTGAGGGCACCGAGGACTGAAGCTTTCTTT. This encodes CASSEVRAPRTEAFF. This rearrangement joins TRBV2 to TRBJ1-1; the D is unclear. Trimming stripped 1 base from V and 5 bases from J, with 14 bases between. Per the germline V gene, CDR1 is SNHLY and CDR2 is FYNNEI. The CDR3 contains 15 residues. The whole variable domain, filled in from reference TRBV2 and TRBJ1-1, reads EPEVTQTPSHQVTQMGQEVILRCVPISNHLYFYWYRQILGQKVEFLVSFYNNEISEKSEIFDDQFSVERPDGSNFTLKIRSTKLEDSAMYFCASSEVRAPRTEAFFGQGTRLTVV.

V usage is TRBV6-5 and J usage is TRBJ1-2; 7 nucleotides line up with TRBD1. The CDR3 has 14 amino acids. Germline CDR1 reads MNHEY; CDR2 reads SVGAGI. The V and J ends lost 5 bases and 4 bases, in that order; junction bases with no gene match: 7. CDR3 sequence reads: CASSEGGTIYGYTF. The CDR3, as DNA: TGTGCCAGCAGTGAAGGGGGCACGATCTATGGCTACACCTTC.

About this clonotype itself: With a much larger clone just one base away, this may be a read error. The J gene is TRBJ1-4, the V gene TRBV27, with 7 bases that match TRBD1. Germline loops: CDR1 MNHEY, CDR2 SMNVEV (reference sequence). The CDR3 has 14 residues. The DNA for the CDR3 is TGTGCCAGCAGTTTAGACAGGGTGGACGAAAAACTGGTTTTT. Amino acid sequence: CASSLDRVDEKLVF.

The rearrangement joins TRBV28 to TRBJ2-1; TRBD2 agrees at 15 bases. The CDR3 contains 15 residues. The V gene end was trimmed by 5 bases and the J gene end by 10 bases; junction bases not matched to a gene: 6. Germline V gene data show CDR1 as MDHEN and CDR2 as SYDVKM. CDR3 sequence reads: CASSPGLAGGHEQFF. The CDR3 coding sequence is TGTGCCAGCAGTCCCGGACTAGCGGGGGGGCACGAGCAGTTCTTC.

This clonotype was observed many times. The chain is built from TRBV20-1 and TRBJ2-2; 7 bases fit TRBD2. The germline gives CDR1 DFQATT, CDR2 SNEGSKA (reference sequence). V trimming: 6 bases; J trimming: 4 bases; junction bases outside the gene matches: 2. CDR3 size: 12 residues. DNA of the CDR3: TGCAGTGCGGGGAGGGTCACCGGGGAGCTGTTTTTT. Protein product: CSAGRVTGELFF.

This clonotype was found once. This chain joins TRBV29-1 and TRBJ2-5; perhaps TRBD1 as D (5 bases). V lost 4 bases, J lost 5 bases, and 20 bases lay in between. Germline-derived CDR1 and CDR2 are SQVTM and ANQGSEA. This CDR3 contains 15 residues. The CDR3 DNA is TGCAGCGTTGGTTTCCTAGGGGCAAATAAGGAGACCCAGTACTTC. The encoded protein is CSVGFLGANKETQYF.

This clonotype has ten or more counts. The chain recombines TRBV7-2 with TRBJ2-3, with 10 bases matching TRBD2. Germline V gene data show CDR1 as SGHTA and CDR2 as FQGNSA. Trimming cost V 5 bases and J 4 bases; bases outside gene matches: 12. CDR3 length equals 17 residues. As DNA, the CDR3 is TGTGCCAGCAGCGAATTAGGTAGCGGGGGGACCCCAGATACGCAGTATTTT. Translated, it gives CASSELGSGGTPDTQYF.